The T cell receptor beta chain described here comes from a study of radiotherapy plus CTLA-4 blockade in lung cancer. Study results and limitations: TCR clones from tumors expanded in blood after radiotherapy plus ipilimumab. The authors reported that early blood T cell clone dynamics, with interferon-beta, best predicted response.

CTLA-4 blockade using ipilimumab, together with focal radiation, was received by patients with chemo-refractory metastatic non-small-cell lung cancer. About this clone itself: The antigen is not known.

CDR1 is MNHNY and CDR2 is SVGAGI in the germline V gene (reference sequence). The CDR3 is 15 residues long. Trimming shortened V by 4 bases and J by 7 bases, and 17 bases separated the two germline ends. Generated by immunoSEQ multiplex PCR, the TCRdb table keeps only in-frame clones and is missing some. The sample records around 99,000 clones, around nine tenths being singletons. The V and J genes are TRBV6-6 and TRBJ2-1, with a weak D call TRBD2 (6 bases). The clonotype originates from a human donor with non-small cell lung cancer that progressed on radiotherapy plus ipilimumab. Sequenced here: peripheral blood, sampled from a patient treated with radiotherapy plus ipilimumab. The CDR3 region is CASSSGTAKSNEQFF. The CDR3 DNA reads TGTGCCAGCAGTTCCGGGACTGCCAAATCGAATGAGCAGTTCTTC.